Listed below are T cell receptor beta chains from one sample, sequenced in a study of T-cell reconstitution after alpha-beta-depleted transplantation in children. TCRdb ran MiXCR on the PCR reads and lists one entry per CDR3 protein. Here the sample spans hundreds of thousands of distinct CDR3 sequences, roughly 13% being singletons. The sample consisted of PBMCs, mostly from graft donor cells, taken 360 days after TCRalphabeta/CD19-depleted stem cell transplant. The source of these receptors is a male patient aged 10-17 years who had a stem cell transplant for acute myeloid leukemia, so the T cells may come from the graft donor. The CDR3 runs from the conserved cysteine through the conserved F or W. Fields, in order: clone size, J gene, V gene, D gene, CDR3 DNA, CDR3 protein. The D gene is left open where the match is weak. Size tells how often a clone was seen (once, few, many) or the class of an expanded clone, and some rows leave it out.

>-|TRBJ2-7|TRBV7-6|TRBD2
TGTGCCAGCGGCGCCCTAGCGGGAGGGCCGGGTGAGCAGTACTTC
CASGALAGGPGEQYF
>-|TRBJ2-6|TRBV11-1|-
TGTGCCAGCAGCACTAGACGACAGATCGGAGTCTCTGGGGCCAACGTCCTGACTTTC
CASSTRRQIGVSGANVLTF
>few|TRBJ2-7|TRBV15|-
TGTGCCACCAGCAGAGACCTTCACGAGCAGTACTTC
CATSRDLHEQYF
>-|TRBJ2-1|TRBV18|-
TGTGCCAGCTCCCCAAGCCCTAGCGCCTACAATGAGCAGTTCTTC
CASSPSPSAYNEQFF
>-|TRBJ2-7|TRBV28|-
TGTGCCAGCAGTCCTGGTTGGAATCCCGTTAGGAACGAGCAGTACTTC
CASSPGWNPVRNEQYF
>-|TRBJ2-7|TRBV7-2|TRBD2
TGTGCCAGCAGCTTAGCGAGGGTAGCGGGAGGGCGTGAGCAGTACTTC
CASSLARVAGGREQYF
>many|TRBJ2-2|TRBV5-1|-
TGCGCCAGCAGCCCCCTAGCGTCGAACACCGGGGAGCTGTTTTTT
CASSPLASNTGELFF
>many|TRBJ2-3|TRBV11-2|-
TGTGCCAGCAGCCCTCGACCTTTGGGGACGGGAGTTCCAGATACGCAGTATTTT
CASSPRPLGTGVPDTQYF
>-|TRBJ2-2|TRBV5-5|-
TGTGCCAGCAGCTTGACTCCGGGACAATGGGTCGACGGGGAGCTGTTTTTT
CASSLTPGQWVDGELFF
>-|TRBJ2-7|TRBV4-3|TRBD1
TGCGCCAGCAGCCAAGATCCGGGACAGAGCTCCTACGAGCAGTACTTC
CASSQDPGQSSYEQYF
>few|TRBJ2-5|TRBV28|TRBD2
TGTGCCAGCAGTTATTCGGCGGGAGAACGAGGAGAGACCCAGTACTTC
CASSYSAGERGETQYF
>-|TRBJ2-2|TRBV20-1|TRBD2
TGCAGTGCTCGGTCTAGCGGGAGGGTTGCCGGGGAGCTGTTTTTT
CSARSSGRVAGELFF
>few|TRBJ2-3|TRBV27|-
TGTGCCAGCAGTCGCTTCTCTAGCACAGATACGCAGTATTTT
CASSRFSSTDTQYF
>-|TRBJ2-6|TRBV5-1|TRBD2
TGCGCCAGCAGCTTGGTAGGACTAGAGTACTCTGGGGCCAACGTCCTGACTTTC
CASSLVGLEYSGANVLTF
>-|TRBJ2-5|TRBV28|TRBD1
TGTGCCAGCAGTCCGCGACAGGGGCCTGGGACCCAGTACTTC
CASSPRQGPGTQYF
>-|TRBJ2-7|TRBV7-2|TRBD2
TGTGCCAGCAGCCCCGGACTAGCGGGACCGAAGCAGTACTTC
CASSPGLAGPKQYF
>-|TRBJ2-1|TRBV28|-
TGTGCCAGCAGTTTTCCGGACTACCGTGGTGAGCAGTTCTTC
CASSFPDYRGEQFF
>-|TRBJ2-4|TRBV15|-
TGTGCCACCAGCAGAGAAAGGGATATGGCCAAAAACATTCAGTACTTC
CATSRERDMAKNIQYF
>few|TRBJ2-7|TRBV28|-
TGTGCCAGCAGGGGCGGGAAAAGTTTTTACGAGCAGTACTTC
CASRGGKSFYEQYF
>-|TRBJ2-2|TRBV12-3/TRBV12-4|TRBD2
TGTGCCAGCACCGCGAGCGGGAGGGGCACCGGGGAGCTGTTTTTT
CASTASGRGTGELFF
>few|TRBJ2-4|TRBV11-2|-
TGTGCCAGCAGCCCATATATAGACATTCAGTACTTC
CASSPYIDIQYF
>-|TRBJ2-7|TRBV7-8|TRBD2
TGTGCCAGCAGCTTAGGCGGGGAGGGCTTCCACTACGAGCAGTACTTC
CASSLGGEGFHYEQYF
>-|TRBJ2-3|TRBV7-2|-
TGTGCCAGCATACGGGACCGCACAGATACGCAGTATTTT
CASIRDRTDTQYF
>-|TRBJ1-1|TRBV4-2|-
TGTGCCAGCAGCCACCCAAAGGGGACCGCGAACACTGAAGCTTTCTTT
CASSHPKGTANTEAFF
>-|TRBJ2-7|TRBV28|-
TGTGCAGCGGAGGGTAACTACGAGCAGTACTTC
CAAEGNYEQYF
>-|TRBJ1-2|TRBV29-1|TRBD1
TGCAGCGCCCCCGGGACAGGTCGAGCTAACTATGGCTACACCTTC
CSAPGTGRANYGYTF
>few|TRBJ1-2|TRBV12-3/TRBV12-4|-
TGTGCCAGCAGTCCGGGACACCTGAGGGTTGGCTACACCTTC
CASSPGHLRVGYTF
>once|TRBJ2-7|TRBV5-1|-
TGCGCCAGCAGCTTGGCTTCGGCGCTCTACGAGCAGTACTTC
CASSLASALYEQYF
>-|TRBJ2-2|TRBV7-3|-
TGTGCCAGCAGCTTCCATGGGACCGGGGAGCTGTTTTTT
CASSFHGTGELFF
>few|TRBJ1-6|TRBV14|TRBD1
TGTGCCAGCAGCCCGCGACAGGGGGCAACTTCACCCCTCCACTTT
CASSPRQGATSPLHF
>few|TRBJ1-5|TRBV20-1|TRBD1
TGCAGTGCTACCCTTGGACAGGATCATCAGCCCCAGCATTTT
CSATLGQDHQPQHF
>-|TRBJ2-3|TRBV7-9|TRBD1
TGTGCCAGCAGCTTAGGCCCAACAGGGGCTAGCACAGATACGCAGTATTTT
CASSLGPTGASTDTQYF
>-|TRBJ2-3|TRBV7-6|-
TGTGCCAGCAGCCCCTCAACGGAGGCAGGGGCCATGGCAGATACGCAGTATTTT
CASSPSTEAGAMADTQYF
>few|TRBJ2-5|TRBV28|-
TGTGCCAGCACCGCAGAGTTCGCGGGGACCCAGTACTTC
CASTAEFAGTQYF
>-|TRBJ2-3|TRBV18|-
TGTGCCAGCTCACCATTGGAACGCACAGATACGCAGTATTTT
CASSPLERTDTQYF
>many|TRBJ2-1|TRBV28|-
TGTGCCAGCAGTTCCCGGACTGTGAATGAGCAGTTCTTC
CASSSRTVNEQFF
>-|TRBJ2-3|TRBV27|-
TGTGCCAGCACCGATTTGGTGCGGGCGCAGTATTTT
CASTDLVRAQYF
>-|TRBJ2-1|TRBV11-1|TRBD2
TGTGCCAGTCTCCGGGGACTAGCGGGAGTCTATGAGCAGTTCTTC
CASLRGLAGVYEQFF
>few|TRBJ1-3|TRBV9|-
TGTGCCAGCAGCGTAGGGCGTCGTATTGGAAACACCATATATTTT
CASSVGRRIGNTIYF
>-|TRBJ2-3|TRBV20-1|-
TGCAGTGCTAGAGAGGGGGACCCATGGACAGATACGCAGTATTTT
CSAREGDPWTDTQYF
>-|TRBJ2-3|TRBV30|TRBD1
TGTGCCTGGCTAGCAGGGGGCCCGAATACGCAGTATTTT
CAWLAGGPNTQYF